This TCR beta chain was retrieved from a study of blood T cells in healthy people across ages. Trimming took 0 bases from V and 5 from J, leaving 10 bases between them. This CDR3 contains 13 residues. CDR1 and CDR2 from the germline V gene are GTSNPN and SVGIG (reference sequence). The second PCR ran about 6 to 12 cycles with a sample-barcoded 5' primer and J-beta primers. TCRdb recomputed calls from the 5' RACE reads with MiXCR, one row per CDR3 protein. The sample includes more than 1,400,000 distinct CDR3 sequences, around 39% seen only once; the top ten take roughly 7.7%. The study recruited healthy Caucasian donors from Russia who were aged about 6 to 90.

The rearrangement joins TRBV30 to TRBJ1-1; TRBD1 might be the D (6 bases). The receptor comes from a young woman in good health. Sequencing input: blood. CDR3: CAWSVVGQTEAFF. In nucleotides, the CDR3 is TGTGCCTGGAGTGTAGTCGGACAGACTGAAGCTTTCTTT.